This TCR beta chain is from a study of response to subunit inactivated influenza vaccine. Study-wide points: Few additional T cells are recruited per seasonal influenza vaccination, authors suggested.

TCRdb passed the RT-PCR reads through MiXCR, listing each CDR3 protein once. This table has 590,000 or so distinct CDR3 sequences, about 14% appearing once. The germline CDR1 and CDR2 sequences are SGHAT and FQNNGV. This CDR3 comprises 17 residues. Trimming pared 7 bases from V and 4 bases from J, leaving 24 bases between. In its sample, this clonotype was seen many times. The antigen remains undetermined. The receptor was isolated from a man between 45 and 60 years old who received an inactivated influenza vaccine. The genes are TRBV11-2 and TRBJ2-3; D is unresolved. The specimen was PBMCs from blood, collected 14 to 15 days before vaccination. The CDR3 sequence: CASNKAGVGYQADTQYF. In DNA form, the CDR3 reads TGTGCCAGCAATAAAGCAGGCGTTGGCTATCAGGCAGATACGCAGTATTTT.